Here is one T cell receptor (beta chain) with its context. Time point given: sample taken at primary tumor resection. There are 14 residues in the CDR3. After removal of 4 bases from V and 2 bases from J, the junction contained 4 bases not matched to a gene. Germline CDR1 reads LNHDA; CDR2 reads SQIVND (reference sequence). TCRdb called the 5' RACE reads again in MiXCR, with one record for every CDR3 protein. The sample records over 50,000 distinct CDR3 sequences, nearly 6.5% being singletons. The sample belongs to a study of spatial heterogeneity in lung cancer. Sequenced material: PBMCs, taken at surgery. This chain joins TRBV19 and TRBJ1-2; 7 bases fit TRBD1. This clonotype was obtained from a female donor with early-stage non-small cell lung cancer. The CDR3 DNA sequence: TGTGCCAGTAGTACGCTACAGGGGAACTATGGCTACACCTTC. This sequence encodes CASSTLQGNYGYTF.